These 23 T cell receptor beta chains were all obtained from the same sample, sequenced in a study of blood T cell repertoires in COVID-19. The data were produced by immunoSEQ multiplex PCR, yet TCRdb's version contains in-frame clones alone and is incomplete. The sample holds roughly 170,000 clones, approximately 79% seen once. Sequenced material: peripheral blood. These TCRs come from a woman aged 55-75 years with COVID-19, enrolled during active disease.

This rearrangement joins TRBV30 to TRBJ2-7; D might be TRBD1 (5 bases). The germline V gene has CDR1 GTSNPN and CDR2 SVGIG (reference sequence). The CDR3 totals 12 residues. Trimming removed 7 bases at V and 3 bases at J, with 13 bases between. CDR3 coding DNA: TGTGCCTCCTCTCAGGGCCTCTACGAGCAGTACTTC. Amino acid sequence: CASSQGLYEQYF.

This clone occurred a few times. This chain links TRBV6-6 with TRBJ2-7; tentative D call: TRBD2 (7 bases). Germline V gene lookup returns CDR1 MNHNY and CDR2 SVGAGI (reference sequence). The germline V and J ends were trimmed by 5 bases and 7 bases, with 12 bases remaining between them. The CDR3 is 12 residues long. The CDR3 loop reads CASSAQGLEQYF. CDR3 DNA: TGTGCCAGCAGTGCACAGGGACTAGAGCAGTACTTC.

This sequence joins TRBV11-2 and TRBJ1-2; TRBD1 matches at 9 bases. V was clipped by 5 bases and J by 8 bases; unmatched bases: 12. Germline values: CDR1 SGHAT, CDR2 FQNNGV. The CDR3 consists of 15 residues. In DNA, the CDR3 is TGTGCCAGCAGCCCCGCTACAGGGGGCGCGGGAGGCTACACCTTC. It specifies CASSPATGGAGGYTF.

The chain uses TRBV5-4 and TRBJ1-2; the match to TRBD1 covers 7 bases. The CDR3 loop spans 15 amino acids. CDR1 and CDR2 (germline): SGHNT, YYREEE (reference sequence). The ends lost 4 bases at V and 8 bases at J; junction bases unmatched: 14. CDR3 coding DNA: TGTGCCAGCAGCGCGTCTTCGGGACAGAGCAGGGGCTACACCTTC. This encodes CASSASSGQSRGYTF.

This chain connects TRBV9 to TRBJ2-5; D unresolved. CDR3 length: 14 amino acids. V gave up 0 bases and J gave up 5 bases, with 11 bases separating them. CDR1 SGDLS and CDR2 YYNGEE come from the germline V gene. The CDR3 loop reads CASSVGPVRETQYF. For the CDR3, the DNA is TGTGCCAGCAGCGTAGGGCCAGTCAGGGAGACCCAGTACTTC.

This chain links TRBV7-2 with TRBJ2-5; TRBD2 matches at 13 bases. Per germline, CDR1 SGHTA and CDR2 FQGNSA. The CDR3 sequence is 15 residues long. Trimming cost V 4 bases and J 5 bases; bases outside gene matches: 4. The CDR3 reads CASSSRTSGGETQYF. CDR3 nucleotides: TGTGCCAGCAGCTCCAGGACTAGCGGGGGCGAGACCCAGTACTTC.

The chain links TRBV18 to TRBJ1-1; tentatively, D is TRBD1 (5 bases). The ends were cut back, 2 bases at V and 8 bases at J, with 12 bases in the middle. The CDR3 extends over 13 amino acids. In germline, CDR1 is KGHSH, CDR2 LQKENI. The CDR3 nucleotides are TGTGCCAGCTCACCAAATCCGGGACTGGAAGCTTTCTTT. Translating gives CASSPNPGLEAFF.

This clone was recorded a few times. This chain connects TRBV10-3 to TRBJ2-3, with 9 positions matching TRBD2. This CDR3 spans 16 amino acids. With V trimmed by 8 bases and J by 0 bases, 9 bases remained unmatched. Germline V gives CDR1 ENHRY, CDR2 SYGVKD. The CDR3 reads CAIGGREGHSTDTQYF. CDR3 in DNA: TGTGCCATCGGGGGGCGGGAGGGCCATAGCACAGATACGCAGTATTTT.

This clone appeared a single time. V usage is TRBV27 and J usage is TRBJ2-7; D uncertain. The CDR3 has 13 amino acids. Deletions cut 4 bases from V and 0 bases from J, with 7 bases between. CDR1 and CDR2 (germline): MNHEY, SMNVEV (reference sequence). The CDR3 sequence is CASSSPSSYEQYF. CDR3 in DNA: TGTGCCAGCAGTTCTCCTAGCTCCTACGAGCAGTACTTC.

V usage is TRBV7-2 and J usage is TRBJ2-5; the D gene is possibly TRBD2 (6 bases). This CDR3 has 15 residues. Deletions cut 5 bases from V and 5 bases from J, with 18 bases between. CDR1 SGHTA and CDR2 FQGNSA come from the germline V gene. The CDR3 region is CASSPEERAEETQYF. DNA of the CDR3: TGTGCCAGCAGCCCTGAGGAGCGGGCCGAGGAGACCCAGTACTTC.

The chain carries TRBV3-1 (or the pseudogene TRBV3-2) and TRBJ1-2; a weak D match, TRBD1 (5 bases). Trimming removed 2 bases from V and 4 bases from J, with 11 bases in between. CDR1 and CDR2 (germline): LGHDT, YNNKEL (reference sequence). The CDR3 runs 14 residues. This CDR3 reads CASSQNVGAYGYTF. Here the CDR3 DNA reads TGTGCCAGCAGCCAAAACGTAGGGGCCTATGGCTACACCTTC.

The CDR3 protein is CASSDLIQGEGTPYEQYF. DNA of the CDR3: TGTGCCAGCAGTGACCTCATACAGGGGGAGGGAACTCCCTACGAGCAGTACTTC. The chain uses TRBV6-1 and TRBJ2-7; perhaps TRBD1 as D (8 bases). Trimming shortened V by 3 bases and J by 2 bases, and 23 bases separated the two germline ends. Germline V gene lookup returns CDR1 MNHNS and CDR2 SASEGT. The CDR3 is 18 residues long.

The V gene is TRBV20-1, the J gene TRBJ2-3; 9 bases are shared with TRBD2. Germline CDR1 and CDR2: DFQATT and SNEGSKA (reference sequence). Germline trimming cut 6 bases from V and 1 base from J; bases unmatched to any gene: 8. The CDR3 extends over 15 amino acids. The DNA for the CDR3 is TGCAGTGCCAGTCCTCCTAGCGGGGGCACAGATACGCAGTATTTT. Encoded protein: CSASPPSGGTDTQYF.

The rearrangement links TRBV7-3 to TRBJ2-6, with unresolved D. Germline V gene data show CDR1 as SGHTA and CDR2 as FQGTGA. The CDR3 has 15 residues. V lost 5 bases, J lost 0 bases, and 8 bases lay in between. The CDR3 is CASSGNFSGANVLTF. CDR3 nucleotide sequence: TGTGCCAGCAGCGGTAACTTCTCTGGGGCCAACGTCCTGACTTTC.

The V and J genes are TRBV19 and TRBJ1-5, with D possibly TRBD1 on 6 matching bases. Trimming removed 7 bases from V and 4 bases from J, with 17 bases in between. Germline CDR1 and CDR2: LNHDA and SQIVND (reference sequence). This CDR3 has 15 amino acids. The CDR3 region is CASTAPGQPNQPQHF. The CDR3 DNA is TGTGCCAGTACCGCCCCAGGACAGCCTAATCAGCCCCAGCATTTT.

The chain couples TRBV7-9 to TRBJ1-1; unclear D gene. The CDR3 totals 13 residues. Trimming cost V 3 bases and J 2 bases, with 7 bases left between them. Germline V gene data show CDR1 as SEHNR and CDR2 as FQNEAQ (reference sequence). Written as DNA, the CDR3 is TGTGCCAGCAGCTTTCCACATAACACTGAAGCTTTCTTT. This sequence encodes CASSFPHNTEAFF.

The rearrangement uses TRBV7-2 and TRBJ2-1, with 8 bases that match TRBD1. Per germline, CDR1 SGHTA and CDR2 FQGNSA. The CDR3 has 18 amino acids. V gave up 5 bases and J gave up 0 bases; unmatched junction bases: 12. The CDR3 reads CASSGEATGASSYNEQFF. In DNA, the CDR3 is TGTGCCAGCAGCGGAGAAGCGACAGGGGCAAGCTCCTACAATGAGCAGTTCTTC.

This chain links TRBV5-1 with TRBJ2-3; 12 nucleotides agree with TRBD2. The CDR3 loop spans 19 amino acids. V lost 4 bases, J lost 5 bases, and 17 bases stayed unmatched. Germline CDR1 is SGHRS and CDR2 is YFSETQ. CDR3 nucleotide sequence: TGCGCCAGCAGCCTCCCTTTGTGGGAGACTAGCGGGGGAGTAGATACGCAGTATTTT. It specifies CASSLPLWETSGGVDTQYF.

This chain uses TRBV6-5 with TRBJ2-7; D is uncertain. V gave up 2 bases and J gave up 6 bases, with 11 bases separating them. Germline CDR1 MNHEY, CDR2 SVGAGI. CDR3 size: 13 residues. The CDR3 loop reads CASSYATSGEQYF. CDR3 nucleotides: TGTGCCAGCAGTTACGCTACTTCAGGCGAGCAGTACTTC.

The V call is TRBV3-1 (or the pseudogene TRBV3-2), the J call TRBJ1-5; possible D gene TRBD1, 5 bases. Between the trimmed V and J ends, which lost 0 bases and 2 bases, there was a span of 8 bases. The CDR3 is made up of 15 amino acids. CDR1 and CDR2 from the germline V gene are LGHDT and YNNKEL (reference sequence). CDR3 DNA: TGTGCCAGCAGCCAAGATCCGACAGGCAATCAGCCCCAGCATTTT. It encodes CASSQDPTGNQPQHF.

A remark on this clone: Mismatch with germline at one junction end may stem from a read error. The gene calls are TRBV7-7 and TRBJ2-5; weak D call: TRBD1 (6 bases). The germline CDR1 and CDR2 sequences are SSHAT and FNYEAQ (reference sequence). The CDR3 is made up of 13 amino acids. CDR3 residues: CASTTGHQETQYF. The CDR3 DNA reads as TGTGCTAGCACCACAGGGCACCAAGAGACCCAGTACTTC.

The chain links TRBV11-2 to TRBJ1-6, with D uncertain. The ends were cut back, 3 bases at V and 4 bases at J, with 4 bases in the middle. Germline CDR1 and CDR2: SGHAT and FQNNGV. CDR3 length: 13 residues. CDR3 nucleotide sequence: TGTGCCAGCAGCTTTGCGTATAATTCACCCCTCCACTTT. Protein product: CASSFAYNSPLHF.

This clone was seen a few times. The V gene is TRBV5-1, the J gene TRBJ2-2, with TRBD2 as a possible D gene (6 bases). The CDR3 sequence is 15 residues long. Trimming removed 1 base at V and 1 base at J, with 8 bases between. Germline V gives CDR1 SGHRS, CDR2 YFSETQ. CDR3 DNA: TGCGCCAGCAGCTTGCCCGGGGGGAACACCGGGGAGCTGTTTTTT. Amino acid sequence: CASSLPGGNTGELFF. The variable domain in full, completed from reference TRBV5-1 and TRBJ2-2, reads KAGVTQTPRYLIKTRGQQVTLSCSPISGHRSVSWYQQTPGQGLQFLFEYFSETQRNKGNFPGRFSGRQFSNSRSEMNVSTLELGDSALYLCASSLPGGNTGELFFGEGSRLTVL.